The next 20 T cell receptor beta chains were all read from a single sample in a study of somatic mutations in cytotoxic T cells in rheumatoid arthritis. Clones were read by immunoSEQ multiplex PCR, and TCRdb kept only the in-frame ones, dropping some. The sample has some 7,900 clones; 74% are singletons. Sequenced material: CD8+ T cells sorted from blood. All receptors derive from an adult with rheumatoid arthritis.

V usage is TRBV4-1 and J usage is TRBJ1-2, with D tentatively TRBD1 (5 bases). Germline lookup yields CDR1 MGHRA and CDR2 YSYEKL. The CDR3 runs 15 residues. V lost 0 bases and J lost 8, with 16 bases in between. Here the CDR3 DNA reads TGCGCCAGCAGCCAAGATGAAGGCGGGGCGAAGGGCTACACCTTC. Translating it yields CASSQDEGGAKGYTF.

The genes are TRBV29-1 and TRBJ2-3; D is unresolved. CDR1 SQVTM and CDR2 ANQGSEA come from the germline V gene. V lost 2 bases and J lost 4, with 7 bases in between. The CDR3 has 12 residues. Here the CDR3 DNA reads TGCAGCGTTGAAAGAAGAGCAGATACGCAGTATTTT. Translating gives CSVERRADTQYF.

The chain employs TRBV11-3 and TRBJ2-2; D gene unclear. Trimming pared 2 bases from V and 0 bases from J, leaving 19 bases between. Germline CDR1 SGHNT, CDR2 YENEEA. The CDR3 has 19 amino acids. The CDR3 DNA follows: TGTGCCAGCAGCTTAACTGGGCCAGCTACTGGGGCGAACACCGGGGAGCTGTTTTTT. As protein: CASSLTGPATGANTGELFF.

CDR3 residues: CASGLFSSYEQYF. In DNA, the CDR3 is TGTGCCAGCGGACTGTTCAGCTCCTACGAGCAGTACTTC. The J gene is TRBJ2-5, the V gene TRBV27; D is perhaps TRBD2 (5 bases). The J call is uncertain, as TRBJ2-7 better fits the DNA end. The germline gives CDR1 MNHEY, CDR2 SMNVEV (reference sequence). CDR3 length: 13 amino acids.

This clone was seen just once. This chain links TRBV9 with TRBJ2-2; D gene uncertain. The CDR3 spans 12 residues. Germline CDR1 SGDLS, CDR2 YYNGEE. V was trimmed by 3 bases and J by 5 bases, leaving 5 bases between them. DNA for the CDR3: TGTGCCAGCAGCGCCGTTACCGGGGAGCTGTTTTTT. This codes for CASSAVTGELFF.

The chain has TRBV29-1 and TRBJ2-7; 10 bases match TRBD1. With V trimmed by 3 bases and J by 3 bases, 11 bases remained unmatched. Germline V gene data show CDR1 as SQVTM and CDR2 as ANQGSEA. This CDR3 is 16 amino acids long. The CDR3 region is CSVEGRGTGVIYEQYF. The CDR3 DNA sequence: TGCAGCGTTGAGGGCCGGGGGACAGGGGTTATCTACGAGCAGTACTTC.

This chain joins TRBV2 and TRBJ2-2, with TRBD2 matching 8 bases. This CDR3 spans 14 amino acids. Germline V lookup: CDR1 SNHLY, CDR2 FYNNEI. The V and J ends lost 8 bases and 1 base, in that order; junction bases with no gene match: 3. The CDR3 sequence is CASGTRLNTGELFF. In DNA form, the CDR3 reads TGTGCCAGCGGGACTAGGCTGAACACCGGGGAGCTGTTTTTT.

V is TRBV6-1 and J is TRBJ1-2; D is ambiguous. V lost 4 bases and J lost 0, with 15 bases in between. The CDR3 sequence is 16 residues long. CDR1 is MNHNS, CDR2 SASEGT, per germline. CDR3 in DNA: TGTGCCAGCAGTGTTCGGGGTCTCGACCCTAACTATGGCTACACCTTC. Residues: CASSVRGLDPNYGYTF.

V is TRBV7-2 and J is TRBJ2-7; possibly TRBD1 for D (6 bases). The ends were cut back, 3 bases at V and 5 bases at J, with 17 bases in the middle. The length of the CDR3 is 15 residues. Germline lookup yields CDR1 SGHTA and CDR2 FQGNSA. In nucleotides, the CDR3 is TGTGCCAGCAGCTTGGGGGCAGGGGCCGTCGACGAGCAGTACTTC. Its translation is CASSLGAGAVDEQYF.

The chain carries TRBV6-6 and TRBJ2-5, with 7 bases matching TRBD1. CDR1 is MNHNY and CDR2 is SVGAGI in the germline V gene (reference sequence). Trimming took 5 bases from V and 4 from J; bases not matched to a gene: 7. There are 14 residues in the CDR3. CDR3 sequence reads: CASSTQGGLETQYF. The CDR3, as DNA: TGTGCCAGCAGTACGCAAGGGGGCTTAGAGACCCAGTACTTC.

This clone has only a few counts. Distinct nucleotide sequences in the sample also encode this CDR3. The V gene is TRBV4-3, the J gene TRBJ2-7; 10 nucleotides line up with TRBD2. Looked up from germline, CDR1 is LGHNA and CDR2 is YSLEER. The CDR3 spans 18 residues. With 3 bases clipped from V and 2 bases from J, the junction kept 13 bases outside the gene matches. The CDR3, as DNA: TGCGCCAGCAGCCACGCACGGACAGCGGGGGGGTTTCCCTACGAGCAGTACTTC. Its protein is CASSHARTAGGFPYEQYF.

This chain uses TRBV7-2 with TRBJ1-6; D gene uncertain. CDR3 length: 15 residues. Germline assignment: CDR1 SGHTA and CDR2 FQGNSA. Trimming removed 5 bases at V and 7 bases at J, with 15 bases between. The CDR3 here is CASSPQEAGNSPLHF. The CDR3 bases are TGTGCCAGCAGCCCGCAAGAGGCAGGAAATTCACCCCTCCACTTT.

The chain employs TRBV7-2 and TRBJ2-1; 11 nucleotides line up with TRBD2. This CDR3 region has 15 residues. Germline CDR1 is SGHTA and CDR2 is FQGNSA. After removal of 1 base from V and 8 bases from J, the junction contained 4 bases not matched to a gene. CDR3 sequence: CASSLGIAGGDEQFF. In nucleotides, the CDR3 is TGTGCCAGCAGCTTAGGGATAGCGGGGGGGGATGAGCAGTTCTTC.

The CDR3 here is CASSVVSGGYHEQFF. CDR3 bases: TGTGCCAGCAGCGTAGTGAGCGGGGGTTATCATGAGCAGTTCTTC. The chain carries TRBV9 and TRBJ2-1; 8 bases match TRBD2. Germline loops: CDR1 SGDLS, CDR2 YYNGEE. CDR3 length: 15 amino acids. J gave up 8 bases and V 0 bases, and 7 bases lay outside the gene matches. Combining the CDR3 with reference TRBV9 and TRBJ2-1 gives the whole variable domain DSGVTQTPKHLITATGQRVTLRCSPRSGDLSVYWYQQSLDQGLQFLIQYYNGEERAKGNILERFSAQQFPDLHSELNLSSLELGDSALYFCASSVVSGGYHEQFFGPGTRLTVL.

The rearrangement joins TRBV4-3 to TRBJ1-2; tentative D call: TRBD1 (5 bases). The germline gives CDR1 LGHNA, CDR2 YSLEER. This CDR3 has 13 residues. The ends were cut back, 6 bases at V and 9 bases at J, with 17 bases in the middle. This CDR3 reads CASSHDDGTRYTF. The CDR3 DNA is TGCGCCAGCAGTCATGACGATGGGACCCGCTACACCTTC.

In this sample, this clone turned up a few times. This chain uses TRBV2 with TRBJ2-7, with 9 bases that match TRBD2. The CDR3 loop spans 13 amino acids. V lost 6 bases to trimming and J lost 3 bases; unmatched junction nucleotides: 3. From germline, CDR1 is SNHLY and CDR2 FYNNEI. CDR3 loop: CASSGGRGYEQYF. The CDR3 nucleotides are TGTGCCAGCAGCGGCGGGAGGGGCTACGAGCAGTACTTC. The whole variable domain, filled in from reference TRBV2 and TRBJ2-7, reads EPEVTQTPSHQVTQMGQEVILRCVPISNHLYFYWYRQILGQKVEFLVSFYNNEISEKSEIFDDQFSVERPDGSNFTLKIRSTKLEDSAMYFCASSGGRGYEQYFGPGTRLTVT.

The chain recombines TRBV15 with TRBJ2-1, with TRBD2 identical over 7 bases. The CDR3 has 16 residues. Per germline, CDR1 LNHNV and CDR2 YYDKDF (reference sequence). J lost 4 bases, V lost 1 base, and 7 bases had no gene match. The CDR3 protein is CATSRGYQREYNEQFF. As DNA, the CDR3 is TGTGCCACCAGCAGAGGGTACCAGCGGGAATACAATGAGCAGTTCTTC. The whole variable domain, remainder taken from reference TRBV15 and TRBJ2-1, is DAMVIQNPRYQVTQFGKPVTLSCSQTLNHNVMYWYQQKSSQAPKLLFHYYDKDFNNEADTPDNFQSRRPNTSFCFLDIRSPGLGDTAMYLCATSRGYQREYNEQFFGPGTRLTVL.

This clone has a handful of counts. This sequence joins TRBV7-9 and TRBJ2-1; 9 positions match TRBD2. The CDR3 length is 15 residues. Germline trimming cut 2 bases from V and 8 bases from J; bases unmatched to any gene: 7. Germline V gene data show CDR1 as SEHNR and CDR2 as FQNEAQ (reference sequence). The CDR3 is CASSLPQRGADEQFF. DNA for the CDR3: TGTGCCAGCAGCTTACCGCAGCGGGGGGCGGATGAGCAGTTCTTC.

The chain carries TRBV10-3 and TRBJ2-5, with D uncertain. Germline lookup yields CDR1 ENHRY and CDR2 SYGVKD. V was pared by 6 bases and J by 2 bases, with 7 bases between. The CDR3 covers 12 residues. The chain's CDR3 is CAIRTDQETQYF. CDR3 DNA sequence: TGTGCCATCAGGACGGATCAAGAGACCCAGTACTTC.

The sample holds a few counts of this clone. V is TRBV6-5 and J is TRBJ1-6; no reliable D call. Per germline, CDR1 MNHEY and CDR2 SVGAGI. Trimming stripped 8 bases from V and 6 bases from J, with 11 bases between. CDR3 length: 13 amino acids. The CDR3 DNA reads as TGTGCCAGCTGGCAGAACATTAATTCACCCCTCCACTTT. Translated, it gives CASWQNINSPLHF.